Each of the 21 T cell receptor beta chains below was sequenced from the same sample in a study of blood T cell repertoires in COVID-19. Clones were sequenced by immunoSEQ multiplex PCR, and TCRdb holds only the in-frame ones, with some missing. The table shows hundreds of thousands of clones, with around 88% occurring only once. Sequenced: PBMCs or T cells enriched from blood (not recorded which). All receptors come from a woman between 40 and 55 years old with acute COVID-19.

The chain is built from TRBV5-1 and TRBJ1-1, with D hard to call. V lost 0 bases, J lost 1 base, and 10 bases lay in between. The CDR3 is made up of 15 amino acids. Per the germline V gene, CDR1 is SGHRS and CDR2 is YFSETQ. The CDR3 reads CASSLAGVSNTEAFF. The CDR3 DNA sequence: TGCGCCAGCAGCTTGGCCGGGGTCTCGAACACTGAAGCTTTCTTT.

The rearrangement links TRBV7-9 to TRBJ1-5; TRBD1 is a possible D gene (6 bases). Germline values: CDR1 SEHNR, CDR2 FQNEAQ (reference sequence). The length of the CDR3 is 17 residues. The V and J ends lost 10 bases and 0 bases respectively, with 22 bases between them. The CDR3 coding sequence is TGTGCCACCGTACCCCCCCCGGACAGCAATAGCAATCAGCCCCAGCATTTT. It codes for CATVPPPDSNSNQPQHF.

The chain links TRBV9 to TRBJ2-2; perhaps TRBD1 as D (6 bases). With 0 bases removed from V and 0 bases from J, the gap between germline ends came to 12 bases. The CDR3 runs 17 residues. The germline V gene encodes CDR1 SGDLS and CDR2 YYNGEE. CDR3 sequence reads: CASSVAGTQTNTGELFF. The DNA of the CDR3 is TGTGCCAGCAGCGTAGCCGGGACACAGACGAACACCGGGGAGCTGTTTTTT.

V is TRBV21-1 and J is TRBJ2-3; the DNA was not used to check the table's D call, TRBD2. TRBV21-1 is reported as a pseudogene. The CDR3 covers 13 residues. The chain's CDR3 is CASIFAREDTQYF. CDR3 DNA sequence: TGTGCCAGCATTTTTGCTCGCGAAGATACGCAGTATTTT.

The J gene is TRBJ1-3, the V gene TRBV3-1 (or the pseudogene TRBV3-2); 7 nucleotides agree with TRBD1. Per germline, CDR1 LGHDT and CDR2 YNNKEL (reference sequence). The CDR3 has 17 amino acids. V lost 4 bases to trimming and J lost 0 bases; unmatched junction nucleotides: 9. The CDR3 DNA reads as TGTGCCAGCAGCCCAACGCAGACAGGGAGCTCTGGAAACACCATATATTTT. Translating gives CASSPTQTGSSGNTIYF.

This chain links TRBV7-3 with TRBJ2-3, with D perhaps matching TRBD2 (7 bases). Looked up from germline, CDR1 is SGHTA and CDR2 is FQGTGA. CDR3 length: 15 residues. Trimming shortened V by 2 bases and J by 5 bases, and 14 bases separated the two germline ends. The CDR3 region has the DNA TGTGCCAGCAGCTTATCGGGGGGCCAGTTAGATACGCAGTATTTT. Its translation: CASSLSGGQLDTQYF.

The chain recombines TRBV30 with TRBJ2-3; 16 nucleotides match TRBD2. The CDR3 loop spans 18 amino acids. Germline values: CDR1 GTSNPN, CDR2 SVGIG (reference sequence). Trimming at V came to 3 bases and at J to 1 base, leaving 7 bases not matched to a gene. Here the CDR3 reads CAWSTPGTSGRGTDTQYF. Written as DNA, the CDR3 is TGTGCCTGGAGCACCCCCGGGACTAGCGGGAGGGGCACAGATACGCAGTATTTT.

The chain joins TRBV10-3 to TRBJ2-5, with 14 bases matching TRBD2. Germline-derived CDR1 and CDR2 are ENHRY and SYGVKD. This CDR3 contains 16 residues. V shed 6 bases, J shed 4 bases, and the junction held 7 bases outside the gene matches. In nucleotides, the CDR3 is TGTGCCATCAGAGGGGGACTAGCGGGAGAAAGAGAGACCCAGTACTTC. Its translation: CAIRGGLAGERETQYF.

This clone was detected a few times. The chain employs TRBV25-1 and TRBJ2-5; 8 bases are a match to TRBD2. Looked up from germline, CDR1 is MGHDK and CDR2 is SYGVNS. V was clipped by 3 bases and J by 2 bases; unmatched bases: 14. The CDR3 runs to 18 residues. As DNA, the CDR3 is TGTGCCAGCAGTGAGAATAGCGGGAATTGGGAAGAGCAAGAGACCCAGTACTTC. Translated: CASSENSGNWEEQETQYF.

J is TRBJ2-7 and V is TRBV9; 8 nucleotides line up with TRBD2. Germline V gives CDR1 SGDLS, CDR2 YYNGEE. The ends lost 0 bases at V and 1 base at J; junction bases unmatched: 6. There are 16 residues in the CDR3. CDR3 nucleotides: TGTGCCAGCAGCGTAGGTGGTAGCGGGATGTCCTACGAGCAGTACTTC. It is translated as CASSVGGSGMSYEQYF.

The sample holds one count of this clone. The CDR3 sequence: CASSIKGRVQSYEQYF. The CDR3 DNA reads TGTGCCAGTAGTATTAAGGGCAGGGTTCAATCCTACGAGCAGTACTTC. The J gene is TRBJ2-7, the V gene TRBV19, with D possibly TRBD1 on 5 matching bases. The germline V and J ends were trimmed by 3 bases and 1 base, with 16 bases remaining between them. Looked up from germline, CDR1 is LNHDA and CDR2 is SQIVND (reference sequence). The CDR3 length is 16 residues.

The chain recombines TRBV13 with TRBJ2-4; 7 bases line up with TRBD1. J lost 5 bases, V lost 5 bases, and 0 bases had no gene match. Per the germline V gene, CDR1 is PRHDT and CDR2 is FYEKMQ (reference sequence). The CDR3 consists of 12 residues. The DNA for the CDR3 is TGTGCCAGCAGCGGACAGGAAAACATTCAGTACTTC. This encodes CASSGQENIQYF. Full variable domain (outside the CDR3, taken from reference TRBV13 and TRBJ2-4): AAGVIQSPRHLIKEKRETATLKCYPIPRHDTVYWYQQGPGQDPQFLISFYEKMQSDKGSIPDRFSAQQFSDYHSELNMSSLELGDSALYFCASSGQENIQYFGAGTRLSVL.

The chain links TRBV5-6 to TRBJ2-7, with 7 bases identical to TRBD2. V shed 3 bases, J shed 5 bases, and the junction held 5 bases outside the gene matches. CDR3 length: 13 amino acids. Per the germline V gene, CDR1 is SGHDT and CDR2 is YYEEEE. This chain's CDR3 is CASSSGGRDEQYF. The CDR3 DNA sequence: TGTGCCAGCAGCTCGGGGGGACGGGACGAGCAGTACTTC.

This sequence joins TRBV4-2 and TRBJ1-1, with 11 bases matching TRBD1. V lost 1 base, J lost 11 bases, and 9 bases stayed unmatched. This CDR3 has 15 amino acids. Germline lookup yields CDR1 LGHNA and CDR2 YNFKEQ. CDR3 bases: TGTGCCAGCAGCCAAGGTGGGACAGGGGGAAGGTGGGCTTTCTTT. Amino acid sequence: CASSQGGTGGRWAFF.

V and J are TRBV11-3 and TRBJ1-6; possibly TRBD1 for D (5 bases). The V gene's germline CDR1 is SGHNT and CDR2 YENEEA. The CDR3 runs to 15 residues. V was cut by 3 bases and J by 7 bases, with 13 bases left in between. CDR3 sequence (DNA): TGTGCCAGCAGCTTCGGTCCAGGGCGGAATTCACCCCTCCACTTT. Translation gives CASSFGPGRNSPLHF.

The V call is TRBV3-1 (or the pseudogene TRBV3-2), the J call TRBJ2-3, with D tentatively TRBD1 (6 bases). V lost 3 bases, J lost 1 base, and 14 bases lay in between. This CDR3 region has 16 residues. CDR1 LGHDT and CDR2 YNNKEL come from the germline V gene (reference sequence). DNA of the CDR3: TGTGCCAGCAGCCAGAACAGGGTAGGGGGCACAGATACGCAGTATTTT. Translating gives CASSQNRVGGTDTQYF.

The chain is built from TRBV30 and TRBJ1-3; D is uncertain. The CDR3 runs 15 residues. Trimming took 3 bases from V and 0 from J, leaving 12 bases between them. The germline V gene has CDR1 GTSNPN and CDR2 SVGIG (reference sequence). CDR3 in amino acids: CAWRGLSASGNTIYF. For the CDR3, the DNA is TGTGCCTGGAGGGGCCTTTCGGCCTCTGGAAACACCATATATTTT.

The rearrangement links TRBV2 to TRBJ2-1; 11 bases are a match to TRBD2. There are 16 residues in the CDR3. V lost 5 bases and J lost 0; bases outside the gene matches: 3. Germline V gene sequence: CDR1 SNHLY, CDR2 FYNNEI. The CDR3 region is CASSLTSGSSYNEQFF. In nucleotides, the CDR3 is TGTGCCAGCAGTCTAACTAGCGGGAGCTCCTACAATGAGCAGTTCTTC.

This chain connects TRBV29-1 to TRBJ2-7; 8 bases map to TRBD1. After removal of 4 bases from V and 2 bases from J, the junction contained 4 bases not matched to a gene. Germline V CDR1 and CDR2: SQVTM, ANQGSEA. The CDR3 runs to 13 residues. CDR3 nucleotide sequence: TGCAGCGTTGTCCGGGACAGGACCTACGAGCAGTACTTC. Translation: CSVVRDRTYEQYF.

The rearrangement links TRBV6-5 to TRBJ2-7; 9 bases are shared with TRBD2. This CDR3 is 14 amino acids long. From germline, CDR1 is MNHEY and CDR2 SVGAGI. V shed 2 bases, J shed 2 bases, and the junction held 1 base outside the gene matches. The CDR3 sequence is CASSYGTSPYEQYF. CDR3 sequence (DNA): TGTGCCAGCAGTTACGGGACTAGCCCCTACGAGCAGTACTTC.

The rearrangement links TRBV2 to TRBJ2-7, with TRBD2 identical over 15 bases. There are 19 residues in the CDR3. CDR1 and CDR2 (germline): SNHLY, FYNNEI. The V gene end was trimmed by 7 bases and the J gene end by 0 bases; junction bases not matched to a gene: 13. CDR3 residues: CASKGPGTSGRKSSYEQYF. The CDR3 nucleotides are TGTGCCAGCAAAGGCCCGGGGACTAGCGGGAGGAAGAGCTCCTACGAGCAGTACTTC.